A single sample is the source of the 18 T cell receptor beta chains below, sequenced in a study of T cell responses to AZD1222 COVID-19 vaccine. Profiled with immunoSEQ multiplex PCR; TCRdb holds only in-frame clones, not every one. Of 90,000 to 120,000 clones in the sample, around nine tenths were seen once. Source: peripheral blood, taken on day 0 of AZD1222 vaccination. These TCRs come from an adult in good health.

The table lists this clone with many counts. The rearrangement links TRBV6-2 or TRBV6-3 to TRBJ2-2; no clear D. This CDR3 is 13 amino acids long. Trimming took 2 bases from V and 9 from J, leaving 10 bases between them. Germline CDR1 MNHEY, CDR2 SVGEGT. This chain's CDR3 is CASSYPNSRELFF. CDR3 DNA: TGTGCCAGCAGTTACCCGAACTCTCGGGAGCTGTTTTTT.

The chain has TRBV4-3 and TRBJ1-2; D unclear. The ends were cut back, 0 bases at V and 2 bases at J, with 16 bases in the middle. Germline V gives CDR1 LGHNA, CDR2 YSLEER. The length of the CDR3 is 17 residues. The CDR3 reads CASSQDNNPGLNYGYTF. CDR3 coding DNA: TGCGCCAGCAGCCAAGATAATAATCCCGGATTAAACTATGGCTACACCTTC.

V is TRBV4-1 and J is TRBJ1-4, with D possibly being TRBD1 (5 bases). In germline, CDR1 is MGHRA, CDR2 YSYEKL. Trimming removed 1 base at V and 8 bases at J, with 8 bases between. The CDR3 covers 13 residues. The CDR3 bases are TGCGCCAGCAGCCAAGGGGGACGGGAAAAACTGTTTTTT. It yields the protein CASSQGGREKLFF.

The chain recombines TRBV27 with TRBJ1-5, with unresolved D. With 6 bases removed from V and 0 bases from J, the gap between germline ends came to 9 bases. The germline CDR1 and CDR2 sequences are MNHEY and SMNVEV (reference sequence). The CDR3 spans 14 residues. This CDR3 reads CASSRLDSNQPQHF. CDR3 DNA sequence: TGTGCCAGCAGCCGGCTAGATAGCAATCAGCCCCAGCATTTT.

The J gene is TRBJ1-1, the V gene TRBV10-3; possibly TRBD1 for D (6 bases). V lost 0 bases, J lost 5 bases, and 7 bases lay in between. The germline V gene has CDR1 ENHRY and CDR2 SYGVKD. This CDR3 is built from 13 residues. CDR3 protein: CAISESRGTEAFF. The CDR3 coding sequence is TGTGCCATCAGTGAGTCTAGGGGGACTGAAGCTTTCTTT.

The chain has TRBV10-3 and TRBJ1-2; 9 nucleotides align to TRBD1. This CDR3 has 17 amino acids. After removal of 2 bases from V and 7 bases from J, the junction contained 14 bases not matched to a gene. Germline V CDR1 and CDR2: ENHRY, SYGVKD. As DNA, the CDR3 is TGTGCCATCAGTGAGGTCGGGACAGGGTCATCAAGAGGTGGCTACACCTTC. It translates to CAISEVGTGSSRGGYTF.

The chain combines TRBV2 with TRBJ1-5; the D gene is possibly TRBD1 (5 bases). The germline CDR1 and CDR2 sequences are SNHLY and FYNNEI. With 7 bases removed from V and 0 bases from J, the gap between germline ends came to 10 bases. The CDR3 is made up of 14 amino acids. The chain's CDR3 is CASTYRRSNQPQHF. The CDR3 nucleotides are TGTGCCAGCACTTACAGGCGTAGCAATCAGCCCCAGCATTTT.

The V call is TRBV19, the J call TRBJ1-5; D not certain. The CDR3 covers 14 residues. Germline lookup yields CDR1 LNHDA and CDR2 SQIVND (reference sequence). V was cut by 3 bases and J by 3 bases, with 9 bases left in between. CDR3 sequence: CASSMTYINQPQHF. Here the CDR3 DNA reads TGTGCCAGTAGTATGACATACATCAATCAGCCCCAGCATTTT.

The rearrangement links TRBV6-5 to TRBJ1-1; a possible D gene is TRBD1 (6 bases). The CDR3 is 14 residues long. Per germline, CDR1 MNHEY and CDR2 SVGAGI. V lost 7 bases and J 1 base, leaving 13 bases between the germline ends. CDR3 in DNA: TGTGCCAGCACCCCACGGGGGGCGAACACTGAAGCTTTCTTT. Translated, it gives CASTPRGANTEAFF.

The rearrangement uses TRBV19 and TRBJ1-1, with 7 nucleotides matching TRBD1. The trim removed 5 bases at V and 4 bases at J, leaving 4 bases unmatched. The CDR3 is 13 amino acids. Germline CDR1 reads LNHDA; CDR2 reads SQIVND (reference sequence). The CDR3 spells CASSWPGGTEAFF. In DNA form, the CDR3 reads TGTGCCAGTAGTTGGCCAGGGGGCACTGAAGCTTTCTTT.

This clone was recorded only once. The chain links TRBV5-1 to TRBJ2-2; the D gene is possibly TRBD1 (5 bases). V dropped 6 bases and J dropped 6 bases, with 6 bases sitting between them. The CDR3 is 11 amino acids. The germline CDR1 and CDR2 sequences are SGHRS and YFSETQ. The DNA of the CDR3 is TGCGCCAGCAAAGGGGCCGGGGAGCTGTTTTTT. This encodes CASKGAGELFF.

J is TRBJ2-7 and V is TRBV6-5; tentative D call: TRBD1 (5 bases). Germline V CDR1 and CDR2: MNHEY, SVGAGI. V was shortened by 0 bases and J by 1 base, with 10 bases between the two germline ends. The CDR3 sequence is 15 residues long. The CDR3 nucleotides are TGTGCCAGCAGTTACTCAGGGGATGGATCCTACGAGCAGTACTTC. As protein: CASSYSGDGSYEQYF.

This CDR3 reads CASRTKRESLYNEQFF. DNA for the CDR3: TGTGCCAGCAGGACTAAGCGGGAGTCTCTGTACAATGAGCAGTTCTTC. This chain uses TRBV28 with TRBJ2-1, with TRBD2 matching 8 bases. Per the germline V gene, CDR1 is MDHEN and CDR2 is SYDVKM. The CDR3 is made up of 16 amino acids. The V and J ends lost 6 bases and 4 bases, in that order; junction bases with no gene match: 11.

CDR3 bases: TGTGCCAGCAGTGTTGGACTTCCCTACAATGAGCAGTTCTTC. Its translation is CASSVGLPYNEQFF. The J gene is TRBJ2-1, the V gene TRBV2, with D maybe TRBD2 (5 bases). V was pared by 4 bases and J by 2 bases, with 9 bases between. The CDR3 totals 14 residues. The germline CDR1 and CDR2 sequences are SNHLY and FYNNEI.

The rearrangement links TRBV6-2 or TRBV6-3 to TRBJ2-7; TRBD2 is a possible D gene (6 bases). The CDR3 has 13 residues. Germline V gene lookup returns CDR1 MNHEY and CDR2 SVGEGT. V was clipped by 5 bases and J by 3 bases, with 11 bases between them. CDR3: CASSAGLFYEQYF. For the CDR3, the DNA is TGTGCCAGCAGTGCGGGGCTATTCTACGAGCAGTACTTC.

This chain joins TRBV28 and TRBJ1-4; D gene uncertain. The V end lost 6 bases, the J end lost 7 bases, and 15 bases lay between the germline ends. There are 14 residues in the CDR3. The germline gives CDR1 MDHEN, CDR2 SYDVKM. CDR3 sequence (DNA): TGTGCCAGCAGGGAACAGTCCATCCGTGAAAAACTGTTTTTT. Amino acids: CASREQSIREKLFF.

This chain joins TRBV19 and TRBJ1-4; 7 positions agree with TRBD1. Unmatched junction bases numbered 6, after V lost 5 bases and J lost 6 bases. This CDR3 has 14 amino acids. Germline loops: CDR1 LNHDA, CDR2 SQIVND (reference sequence). In nucleotides, the CDR3 is TGTGCCAGTAGTCCACAGGGGAAGGATGAAAAACTGTTTTTT. This sequence encodes CASSPQGKDEKLFF.

The chain uses TRBV7-6 and TRBJ1-1, with 8 nucleotides matching TRBD1. The CDR3 has 17 residues. Trimming at V came to 5 bases and at J to 8 bases, leaving 19 bases not matched to a gene. The germline CDR1 and CDR2 sequences are SGHVS and FNYEAQ. CDR3 loop: CASSDRQGTWYGREAFF. CDR3 in DNA: TGTGCCAGCAGCGATCGACAGGGGACGTGGTATGGGCGCGAAGCTTTCTTT.